This passage covers 3 T cell receptor beta chains from one sample sequenced in a study of blood T cells in healthy people across ages. With a J-beta primer mix and a sample-barcoded 5' primer, a second PCR ran about 6 to 11 cycles. Each CDR3 protein is one row after TCRdb ran MiXCR on the 5' RACE reads. The data contain some 930,000 distinct CDR3 sequences, 29% of them singletons. These data also formed part of another study, on T cells of mothers and their children.

The specimen was blood. The receptors here all came from a woman aged 40 to 49 in good health.

Points on this clonotype: One junction end does not reproduce the germline sequence, and a read error may be involved. This chain connects TRBV7-9 to TRBJ2-1; D is perhaps TRBD2 (6 bases). The CDR3 contains 14 residues. Germline-derived CDR1 and CDR2 are SEHNR and FQNEAQ (reference sequence). CDR3 coding DNA: TGTGCCCGCAGCTTAGACGGCGGAGGGAATGAGCAGTGCTTC. It encodes CARSLDGGGNEQCF.

This clonotype occurred a few times. This sequence joins TRBV28 and TRBJ2-3, with a tentative D call TRBD2 (5 bases). Trimming stripped 6 bases from V and 4 bases from J, with 11 bases between. Germline CDR1 reads MDHEN; CDR2 reads SYDVKM. CDR3 length: 13 residues. This chain's CDR3 is CASSFGKADTQYF. DNA for the CDR3: TGTGCCAGCAGCTTCGGGAAGGCAGATACGCAGTATTTT.

Worth noting for this clonotype: This may come from a read error, since a much larger clone is one base off. The J gene is TRBJ2-1, the V gene TRBV27, with D possibly being TRBD1 or TRBD2 (6 bases each). The J call is in doubt because the DNA end fits TRBJ2-7 better. This CDR3 spans 15 amino acids. Per germline, CDR1 MNHEY and CDR2 SMNVEV (reference sequence). The CDR3 DNA reads as TGTGCCAGCAGTCCTTTAGGGGGGACGCACAATGAGCAGTACTTC. Protein sequence: CASSPLGGTHNEQYF.